This T cell receptor beta chain was identified during a study of blood T cell repertoires in COVID-19. Study-level background: The origin of the acute and convalescent COVID-19 samples was the United States, Italy and Spain. PBMCs, B-cell-depleted T cells, or T cells provided the cDNA or gDNA that made up the material.

Patients of the Seattle cohort, enrolled during active infection, were followed longitudinally. Methods used by the authors: Reference gene primer amplification in the assay estimated nucleated cell counts. Sequenced by immunoSEQ multiplex PCR; TCRdb stores in-frame clones only, minus some. V, J and clone size are taken as reported in that table, and D and trimming were inferred from the DNA itself. In the table there are about 200,000 clones, about 88% of which are singletons. This TCR derives from a middle-aged man with COVID-19, enrolled during active disease. The specimen was peripheral blood.

CDR3 region: CASSPTGTSSFSGNTIYF. The CDR3 nucleotides read TGTGCCAGCAGCCCAACCGGGACATCCTCCTTCTCTGGAAACACCATATATTTT. V usage is TRBV7-8 and J usage is TRBJ1-3; D may be TRBD1 (6 bases). CDR1 is SGHVS and CDR2 is FQNEAQ in the germline V gene. The ends were cut back, 5 bases at V and 0 bases at J, with 20 bases in the middle. The CDR3 length is 18 residues.